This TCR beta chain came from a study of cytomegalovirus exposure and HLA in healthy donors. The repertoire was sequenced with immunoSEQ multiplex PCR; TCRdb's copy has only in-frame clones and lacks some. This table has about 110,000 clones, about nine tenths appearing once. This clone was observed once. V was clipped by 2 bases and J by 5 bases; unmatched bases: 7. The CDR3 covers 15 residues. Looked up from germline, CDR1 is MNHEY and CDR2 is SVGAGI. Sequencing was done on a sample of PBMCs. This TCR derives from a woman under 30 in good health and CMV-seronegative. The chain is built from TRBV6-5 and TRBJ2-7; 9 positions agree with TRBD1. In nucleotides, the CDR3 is TGTGCCAGCAGTTACACCCGGGACAGGGCCGACGAGCAGTACTTC. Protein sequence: CASSYTRDRADEQYF.